The TCR beta chain described here comes from a study of cytomegalovirus exposure and HLA in healthy donors (dated by TCRdb to the late 2010s). Context from the whole study: An earlier analysis of roughly 500 of the donors reported about 280 Gb of sequence data and 100 million to 120 million unique TCR beta sequences obtained from around 190 million T cells. An earlier analysis of some 500 of the donors applied high-throughput TCR beta sequencing to assess whether each TCR beta V gene segment acted as functional or pseudogenic. The study used immunosequencing to profile the T cell repertoires of several hundred subjects and linked those repertoires to cytomegalovirus serostatus. Typing coverage differed by locus: A, B, C, DRB1 and DQB1 were typed in about 620-640 donors, DQA1 in about 510, DPA1 in 600 to 610, and DPB1 in just under 480. Among the roughly 410 genotyped donors, under 90% belonged to the genetic ancestry cluster associated with self-reported Caucasian donors. To predict cytomegalovirus infection status, the study brought together high-throughput TCR immunosequencing, statistical association of individual TCRs with disease status, and machine learning. A separate validation cohort of 100 to 150 different subjects was used in addition to the 666-subject first cohort. About five DR-DQ haplotypes were handled as single units for association and clustering because linkage in the cohort was strong. Among 398 genotyped donors of the cohort, an average of about 240,000 unique TCR beta nucleotide sequences were sequenced per donor, roughly a sixth of them non-productive. Donor age, sex, ethnicity and CMV serostatus were compiled alongside the repertoire data. An early release covering 500 to 750 HLA-typed donors comprised about 320 gigabases of sequencing data and roughly 86 million unique TCR sequences. A later analysis re-analyzed previously published TCR beta repertoires from about 600 donors and added high-resolution HLA genotyping to study TCR occurrence patterns. The study was designed to test whether signatures of past pathogen exposure could be identified by cataloging public T cell receptors. HLA typing included class I and class II loci at four-digit resolution. All discovery cohort repertoires had been generated using a single sequencing platform. Genome-wide SNP genotypes for about three fifths of the 666 donors were used in a later genetic analysis, which treated that subset as a discovery cohort. Rather than drawing on any new phenotypic data, the later analysis identified candidate immune exposures from TCR beta sequences and the way those sequences occurred across donors.

The CDR3 starts with the cysteine, ends with the phenylalanine, and has 13 residues. Only the CDR3 portion is preserved as DNA: 39 bases, with reading frame beginning at the first base. Trimming at the junction amounts to 9 bases on V and 2 bases on J, and the germline ends lie 13 bases apart. The germline V gene encodes CDR1 LNHDA and CDR2 SQIVND (reference sequence). Only a few counts were recorded for this clone. It has no known antigen specificity. No much larger clone exists at a distance of one base, and base qualities are not known. Library method: the immunoSEQ multiplex PCR assay. For the multiplex PCR, a mixture combining 60 forward primers for TCR Vbeta segments and 13 reverse primers for TCR Jbeta segments was used. The CDR3 region of rearranged TCR beta genes was amplified from genomic DNA with a multiplex PCR assay. Amplified TCR beta libraries were sequenced as 87-base-pair reads on the Illumina HiSeq System. The published analysis was carried out like this. A later analysis counted tens of millions of unique TCR beta chains across the 670 or so repertoires, and around 9.9 million of these chains were shared by at least two donors. A nearest-neighbor algorithm error-corrected the raw reads and collapsed the reads into unique sequences, merging closely related sequences to remove PCR and sequencing errors. CDR3 sequences were aligned to IMGT reference sequences to assign V, D and J gene segments. For a sequence to be retained, a match of at least six nucleotides to both a V gene segment and a J gene segment was required. Rearrangements were called productive when the CDR3 lacked stop codons and stayed in frame with V and J; all others were non-productive. CDR3 was defined according to IMGT convention as the region running from the second conserved V-encoded cysteine to the conserved J-encoded phenylalanine. The earlier analysis of about 570 of the donors excluded any sequence lacking an unambiguous match to a single V gene segment. An earlier analysis of 587 of the donors called V segments functional above 56.7% productive rearrangements and segregating when the between-donor standard deviation exceeded 5%. To diagnose cytomegalovirus status from the catalog of TCR beta chain sequences, a statistical classification framework was built. In a later analysis, V and J genes were assigned by comparing TCR nucleotide sequences against IMGT/GENE-DB human TR gene sequences. Using the TCRdist pipeline, a later analysis assigned CDR3 sequences along with most-parsimonious VDJ recombination scenarios. In a later analysis, each TCR beta chain was defined by its CDR3 amino acid sequence together with its V-gene family, and reads without a unique V-gene family were excluded. In a later analysis, 500 to 700 highly shared, low-generation-probability nucleotide sequences were removed to address suspected cross-contamination and a sequencing artifact. In a later analysis, a clonal expansion index for each public chain was calculated from normalized within-repertoire ranks of inferred template counts. In a later analysis, generation probabilities were computed with a VDJ recombination model fitted to out-of-frame rearrangements, and the resulting probabilities were checked against IGoR. Hypergeometric tests were used in a later analysis to score TCR-TCR, TCR-HLA and TCR-CMV co-occurrence, with a repertoire-size bias correction applied to the TCR pairs. False discovery rates were estimated in a later analysis by permuting HLA or CMV assignments 20 times. In a later analysis, co-occurring TCRs were grouped with DBSCAN, and TCRdist sequence similarity was added when clustering was performed within HLA-allele-positive subsets. Repertoires with fewer than 30,000 or more than 120,000 public chains, plus five repertoires with anomalous nucleotide sharing, were excluded from co-occurrence clustering. TCRdb re-hosts the immuneACCESS table, in-frame sequences only. Its copies lack some clones; in the studies checked, an unresolved V gene accounts for under half of them, and the cause for the rest is not known. The D gene and trimming were derived from the DNA, and the V and J assignments and clone size from that table. Across this sample there are around 150,000 clones, with roughly 75% seen only once. The ten largest clones capture nearly 7% of the sample.

What the study reported, not specific to this receptor: Correlated functional status among segregating V segments might reflect linkage disequilibrium, but an unknown experimental factor could not be ruled out. V-gene and J-gene trimming of TCR beta chains was associated with a missense DCLRE1C variant in a later genetic analysis, and the association was replicated in an independent cohort. According to the authors, the approach could potentially be generalized to other disease states and immunological phenotypes. A later analysis found that most CMV-associated TCR beta chains appeared HLA-restricted, with HLA associations seemingly driven largely by CMV exposure. In a later analysis, TCR association rates were found to vary across HLA loci, with the most associated TCRs seen for DRB1 alleles and the fewest for HLA-C alleles. Compared with the roughly 720-donor mean, donors in an Asian-associated ancestry cluster had fewer N-insertions in productive TCRs, according to a later genetic analysis. The classifier was reported to diagnose cytomegalovirus status with high specificity and sensitivity in both the original cohort and the validation cohort. The presence/absence analyses assumed that sequencing depth was roughly uniform across donors, and that assumption may not be true. A group of highly shared sequence variants was considered likely to be a technical artifact of the sequencing pipeline. HLA typing was unavailable for some donors at each locus, so association tests used only the typed subset. Some IMGT-functional V segments, including TRBV6-2 and TRBV6-3, could not be distinguished by the 87-base-pair reads and were therefore excluded. The study listed 164 TCR beta chains as associated with cytomegalovirus. A further reported finding was that TCR beta sequences accurately predicted the HLA-A and HLA-B alleles for most subjects in the first cohort. Broadly in line with IMGT annotations, most TCR beta V segments showed up in productive rearrangements about 90% or about 30% of the time in an earlier analysis of 587 of the donors. For the cohort, immune exposure information was limited to CMV serostatus. In a later analysis, HLA-associated TCR beta chains showed more clonal expansion and lower generation probabilities than non-associated chains that were equally common. The earlier analysis of some 560 of the donors excluded 15 to 20 rarely observed V segments, including chromosome 9 orphons, because counts were too low. Most TCR sequences were seen in very few donors, while some public TCRs were found in many individuals. Strong co-occurrence of HLA alleles, especially DR and DQ, made assigning TCR associations to individual alleles difficult. This cohort had only TCR beta chains sequenced, and the lack of alpha or paired-chain data limited which features could be detected. According to a later analysis, parvovirus B19, influenza, CMV and Epstein-Barr virus appeared linked to several top co-occurrence clusters. A few of the identified cytomegalovirus-associated TCR beta chains were confirmed in vitro to be specific for cytomegalovirus antigens. A later analysis associated 15,000 or so TCR beta sequences with specific HLA alleles at a false discovery rate of 0.05.

The cohort was made up of about 610 healthy bone marrow donors. At the time of sampling, all cohort members were nominally healthy, though unrecorded immune exposures were likely present. The donor was CMV seropositive and was included in the group of 289 seropositive cohort members. Every donor gave a peripheral blood sample, and the peripheral blood mononuclear cells from that sample were used for TCR beta sequencing. Genomic DNA extraction from the blood cell samples was performed with the Qiagen DNeasy Blood Extraction Kit. The origin of this receptor is a man aged 40-49 years in good health and CMV-seropositive. The sequencing input was PBMCs. The chain was built from TRBV19 and TRBJ1-2, with TRBD1 as a weak D call on 6 bases. The bases read TGTGCCAGCACGCGGGGGCGGAACTATGGCTACACCTTC. Protein translation: CASTRGRNYGYTF.